The 19 T cell receptor beta chains listed next were all sequenced from one sample in a study of blood T cell repertoires in COVID-19. Sequenced by immunoSEQ multiplex PCR; TCRdb stores in-frame clones only, minus some. The sample shows fewer than 60,000 clones, 85% of them seen only once. Sequences were obtained from peripheral blood. Receptors were obtained from a man between 60 and 75 years old with acute or convalescent COVID-19.

The genes are TRBV27 and TRBJ2-7; no firm D call. Trimming shortened V by 3 bases and J by 2 bases, and 8 bases separated the two germline ends. This CDR3 is 13 amino acids long. Germline CDR1 reads MNHEY; CDR2 reads SMNVEV (reference sequence). CDR3 nucleotides: TGTGCCAGCAGTTTTAACAGAGCCTACGAGCAGTACTTC. Its protein is CASSFNRAYEQYF.

V usage is TRBV4-1 and J usage is TRBJ2-1; 11 nucleotides agree with TRBD2. The CDR3 is 17 amino acids. J gave up 7 bases and V 4 bases, and 12 bases lay outside the gene matches. From germline, CDR1 is MGHRA and CDR2 YSYEKL. This CDR3 reads CASSLGLAAVGDNEQFF. The CDR3 nucleotides read TGCGCCAGCAGCCTGGGACTAGCGGCCGTCGGGGATAATGAGCAGTTCTTC.

The chain joins TRBV10-3 to TRBJ2-1; 12 bases line up with TRBD2. V trimming: 5 bases; J trimming: 10 bases; junction bases outside the gene matches: 9. The CDR3 is 15 amino acids. Per germline, CDR1 ENHRY and CDR2 SYGVKD. In nucleotides, the CDR3 is TGTGCCATCAGTAAGACTAGCGGGGGTTCGGTGGAGCAGTTCTTC. It translates to CAISKTSGGSVEQFF.

The rearrangement links TRBV7-9 to TRBJ2-1, with TRBD1 matching over 7 bases. This CDR3 region has 13 residues. Germline values: CDR1 SEHNR, CDR2 FQNEAQ (reference sequence). J gave up 3 bases and V 11 bases, and 7 bases lay outside the gene matches. The DNA for the CDR3 is TGTGCCCTCAAGGCAGGGGGCTACAATGAGCAGTTCTTC. This encodes CALKAGGYNEQFF.

CDR3 coding DNA: TGCGCCAGCAGCCAGCGGGGGGGACAGGGCTACAATGAGCAGTTCTTC. Encoded protein: CASSQRGGQGYNEQFF. The J gene is TRBJ2-1, the V gene TRBV5-1; perhaps TRBD2 as D (10 bases). V lost 4 bases and J lost 3, with 17 bases in between. Per germline, CDR1 SGHRS and CDR2 YFSETQ. The CDR3 extends over 16 amino acids.

The genes are TRBV2 and TRBJ2-3; D is possibly TRBD1 (6 bases). Trimming pared 7 bases from V and 2 bases from J, leaving 10 bases between. In germline, CDR1 is SNHLY, CDR2 FYNNEI. This CDR3 is built from 13 residues. In DNA form, the CDR3 reads TGTGCCAGCAATGGACAGTTCACAGATACGCAGTATTTT. This translates into CASNGQFTDTQYF.

The gene calls are TRBV5-4 and TRBJ1-3; 10 nucleotides align to TRBD1. V shed 10 bases and J 8 bases; nucleotides not matched to a gene: 12. In germline, CDR1 is SGHNT, CDR2 YYREEE (reference sequence). This CDR3 comprises 14 residues. The CDR3 sequence is CAGSGTGEGDTIYF. The CDR3 DNA reads TGTGCCGGGTCCGGGACAGGGGAGGGAGACACCATATATTTT.

The chain couples TRBV25-1 to TRBJ2-7; the D gene is possibly TRBD1 (6 bases). Germline V gene lookup returns CDR1 MGHDK and CDR2 SYGVNS. Trimming pared 8 bases from V and 6 bases from J, leaving 11 bases between. The CDR3 runs 11 residues. CDR3 protein: CASDRLGEQYF. In DNA form, the CDR3 reads TGTGCCAGCGACAGGCTGGGCGAGCAGTACTTC.

This clone was found a few times. The V call is TRBV5-3, the J call TRBJ1-1, with D perhaps matching TRBD1 (5 bases). TRBV5-3 is identified as an open reading frame with a role that is uncertain. V was clipped by 5 bases and J by 3 bases, with 17 bases between them. This CDR3 is built from 15 residues. The chain's CDR3 is CARSQESGWDTEAFF. CDR3 in DNA: TGTGCCAGAAGTCAGGAGTCAGGGTGGGACACTGAAGCTTTCTTT.

The V and J genes are TRBV28 and TRBJ1-5; D remains unclear. Trimming took 8 bases from V and 5 from J, leaving 19 bases between them. Germline V lookup: CDR1 MDHEN, CDR2 SYDVKM. The CDR3 sequence is 15 residues long. Here the CDR3 DNA reads TGTGCCAGCGACTCCGAGGCGGCCGGAGATCAGCCCCAGCATTTT. It is translated as CASDSEAAGDQPQHF.

The chain is built from TRBV15 and TRBJ1-4; D ambiguous. Looked up from germline, CDR1 is LNHNV and CDR2 is YYDKDF (reference sequence). The CDR3 loop spans 15 amino acids. V was clipped by 1 base and J by 0 bases, with 6 bases between them. CDR3 in DNA: TGTGCCACCAGCAGAGGGAGGACAACTAATGAAAAACTGTTTTTT. It is translated as CATSRGRTTNEKLFF.

The V and J genes are TRBV28 and TRBJ1-2; the D gene is possibly TRBD1 (5 bases). The V gene's germline CDR1 is MDHEN and CDR2 SYDVKM. The CDR3 length is 15 residues. The V end lost 3 bases, the J end lost 1 base, and 12 bases lay between the germline ends. CDR3 residues: CASSFDSRNNYGYTF. The DNA for the CDR3 is TGTGCCAGCAGTTTTGACAGTAGGAATAACTATGGCTACACCTTC.

The genes are TRBV28 and TRBJ2-3; 14 bases align to TRBD2. The CDR3 contains 19 residues. Germline CDR1 MDHEN, CDR2 SYDVKM. J was trimmed by 4 bases and V by 5 bases; bases with no gene match: 14. The DNA for the CDR3 is TGTGCCAGCAGTCGCGGCGGGACTAGCGGGAGACCCGGGGCAGATACGCAGTATTTT. This encodes CASSRGGTSGRPGADTQYF.

The chain carries TRBV2 and TRBJ1-2; D unresolved. The germline V and J ends were trimmed by 6 bases and 2 bases, with 13 bases remaining between them. The CDR3 has 14 amino acids. CDR1 is SNHLY, CDR2 FYNNEI, per germline. CDR3 loop: CASSLQITNYGYTF. In nucleotides, the CDR3 is TGTGCCAGCAGCCTACAGATTACCAACTATGGCTACACCTTC.

The rearrangement joins TRBV20-1 to TRBJ1-1; D not resolved. Deletions cut 7 bases from V and 3 bases from J, with 9 bases between. This CDR3 has 11 amino acids. Germline V lookup: CDR1 DFQATT, CDR2 SNEGSKA (reference sequence). The CDR3 region is CSGALDTEAFF. The CDR3, as DNA: TGCAGTGGGGCTTTGGACACTGAAGCTTTCTTT.

The CDR3 coding sequence is TGTGCCACCAGTGACTATGGACTAGCGGGAGTAGGGGAGACCCAGTACTTC. Amino acid sequence: CATSDYGLAGVGETQYF. The chain employs TRBV24-1 and TRBJ2-5, with 13 bases identical to TRBD2. The V gene end was trimmed by 4 bases and the J gene end by 5 bases; junction bases not matched to a gene: 9. The CDR3 covers 17 residues. CDR1 and CDR2 (germline): KGHDR, SFDVKD.

This chain links TRBV19 with TRBJ1-1; TRBD1 matches 7 bases. Germline CDR1 reads LNHDA; CDR2 reads SQIVND (reference sequence). The junction had 4 bases not matched to a gene; V was cut back by 3 bases and J by 6 bases. This CDR3 has 13 residues. The CDR3 loop is CASSIGQGAEAFF. The CDR3, as DNA: TGTGCCAGTAGTATCGGTCAGGGGGCTGAAGCTTTCTTT. Variable domain in full (rest from reference TRBV19 and TRBJ1-1): DGGITQSPKYLFRKEGQNVTLSCEQNLNHDAMYWYRQDPGQGLRLIYYSQIVNDFQKGDIAEGYSVSREKKESFPLTVTSAQKNPTAFYLCASSIGQGAEAFFGQGTRLTVV.

V is TRBV28 and J is TRBJ2-7; 10 bases agree with TRBD1. Losses at the gene ends were 5 bases for V and 0 bases for J; bases not matched to a gene: 10. This CDR3 region has 17 residues. Looked up from germline, CDR1 is MDHEN and CDR2 is SYDVKM. The CDR3 bases are TGTGCCAGCAGTCCTTCGGGACAGGGGAGATCCTCCTACGAGCAGTACTTC. This translates into CASSPSGQGRSSYEQYF.

The chain has TRBV19 and TRBJ2-5, with TRBD2 identical over 8 bases. The trim removed 10 bases at V and 4 bases at J, leaving 17 bases unmatched. CDR1 is LNHDA, CDR2 SQIVND, per germline (reference sequence). The CDR3 consists of 16 residues. CDR3 DNA sequence: TGTGCCACCTCCCCCCAGCGGGGGAGCGGAAGAGAGACCCAGTACTTC. Translation gives CATSPQRGSGRETQYF.